Included here is one T cell receptor (beta chain) sequence, with context. Its specific antigen is unknown. Qualities for individual bases were not recorded, and no much larger clone is one base off. TCRbeta CDR3 regions were amplified from genomic DNA by means of the immunoSEQ Assay, a bias-controlled multiplex PCR. The published analysis was carried out like this. Nucleated cell counts per sample were estimated from amplification of reference gene primers within the assay. To quantify the absolute abundance of each unique TCRbeta CDR3 rearrangement, sequence reads were collapsed and filtered. For each sample, productive Simpson clonality was calculated by taking the square root of Simpson's diversity index across productive rearrangements. TCRdb retrieved this table from immuneACCESS and kept in-frame rearrangements only. Not all clones are present; in checked studies, unresolved V genes account for under half, and no reason is known for the remainder. The DNA gave D and trimming, while V, J and clone size come from that table. This sample has some 180,000 clones in its table, and approximately 86% of those were observed once. Jointly, the top ten make up more than 4.5% of the sample.

This sample was taken from a study of blood T cell repertoires in COVID-19 (TCRdb year 2020). Some background on the complete study: Samples covering the acute and convalescent phases of COVID-19 were provided by collaborators in the United States, Italy and Spain. The material from the prospective study consisted of cDNA or gDNA derived from T cells, B-cell-depleted T cells, or PBMCs. The dataset comprised deeply sampled blood TCRbeta repertoires from subjects exposed to, actively infected with, or recovered from COVID-19. The repertoires were released in a freely available public database intended as a resource for research on the immune response to SARS-CoV-2. The samples were drawn from the first 160 participants of the ongoing ImmuneRACE study and from 1,254 subjects provided by 6 global collaborators. A de-identified subject ID, COVID-19 status, age in years and sex were almost always included in the sample metadata. Where available, HLA class I and class II types were obtained from metadata supplied by the sample provider rather than from assay-based typing. What the study reported, not specific to this receptor: Clinical and demographic metadata were provided uncurated, with the amount varying by source and participant.

Enrolling through a virtual design, the prospective study's participants ranged in age from roughly 18 to 90 years and lived across around 25 United States geographic areas. In the prospective study, cohorts were assigned on the basis of participant-reported clinical history obtained from a screening survey and a study questionnaire. In the prospective study, whole blood, serum and a nasopharyngeal or oropharyngeal swab were collected from each participant by mobile phlebotomists. Additional blood draws and questionnaires over an approximately 2-month period could optionally be provided by prospective study participants. Before DNA extraction, prospective study blood samples were shipped either frozen or at room temperature. The source material was PBMCs or T cells enriched from blood (not recorded which). This TCR derives from an older woman with acute COVID-19.

CDR3 protein: CASRWGQGASSGNTIYF. At the DNA level, the sequence is TGTGCCAGTAGATGGGGACAGGGGGCCTCGTCTGGAAACACCATATATTTT. The chain joins TRBV19 to TRBJ1-3, with TRBD1 identical over 12 junction bases. At the junction V is shortened by 6 bases and J by 1 base; bases outside the gene matches: 7. From cysteine to phenylalanine, the CDR3 is 17 amino acids long. This entry keeps only the CDR3 DNA: 51 bases, framed from base 1. According to the germline V gene (reference sequence), CDR1 reads LNHDA and CDR2 reads SQIVND.